This T cell receptor (beta chain) was identified in a study of ipilimumab plus nivolumab after autologous stem cell transplantation. V shed 0 bases and J shed 0 bases, with 6 bases lying between them. CDR3 length: 14 residues. Germline-derived CDR1 and CDR2 are SGHAT and FQNNGV. In this sample, this clone is medium-sized. Sequenced by immunoSEQ multiplex PCR; TCRdb stores in-frame clones only, minus some. The sample consists of 15,000 or so clones, over 75% of them appearing once. This specimen was PBMCs, taken in a trial of ipilimumab plus nivolumab as post-transplant consolidation. The receptor was derived from a male donor with diffuse large B-cell lymphoma. The chain recombines TRBV11-2 with TRBJ2-7, with a possible D match to TRBD2 (5 bases). In DNA form, the CDR3 reads TGTGCCAGCAGCTTAGAGGGAGACTCCTACGAGCAGTACTTC. Translated: CASSLEGDSYEQYF. The full variable domain, in which reference TRBV11-2 and TRBJ2-7 provide the parts outside the CDR3, is EAGVAQSPRYKIIEKRQSVAFWCNPISGHATLYWYQQILGQGPKLLIQFQNNGVVDDSQLPKDRFSAERLKGVDSTLKIQPAKLEDSAVYLCASSLEGDSYEQYFGPGTRLTVT.